Each of the 16 T cell receptor beta chains below was sequenced from the same sample in a study of blood T cell repertoires in COVID-19. Sequenced by immunoSEQ multiplex PCR; TCRdb stores in-frame clones only, minus some. The sample has around 150,000 clones, approximately 85% seen once. The sequenced sample consisted of peripheral blood. The source of these receptors is a man between 60 and 75 years old with active or convalescent COVID-19.

DNA for the CDR3: TGTGCCAGCAGTTTGCGGGGCCTCTACACCTTC. As protein: CASSLRGLYTF. The chain couples TRBV12-3 or TRBV12-4 to TRBJ1-2; D possibly corresponds to TRBD1 (5 bases). The length of the CDR3 is 11 residues. V was clipped by 3 bases and J by 10 bases, with 9 bases between them.

The V gene is TRBV5-1, the J gene TRBJ2-7, with 8 bases identical to TRBD1. This CDR3 is built from 15 residues. CDR1 is SGHRS, CDR2 YFSETQ, per germline. V trimming: 4 bases; J trimming: 5 bases; junction bases outside the gene matches: 11. CDR3 loop: CASSMQGAGSNEQYF. As DNA, the CDR3 is TGCGCCAGCAGCATGCAGGGGGCAGGGTCCAACGAGCAGTACTTC.

This chain joins TRBV20-1 and TRBJ1-6; possible D gene TRBD1, 5 bases. The CDR3 contains 14 residues. Trimming pared 3 bases from V and 9 bases from J, leaving 15 bases between. Germline V CDR1 and CDR2: DFQATT, SNEGSKA (reference sequence). CDR3: CSASIGASGSPLHF. Written as DNA, the CDR3 is TGCAGTGCTAGTATTGGGGCCTCAGGTTCACCCCTCCACTTT.

J is TRBJ2-1 and V is TRBV6-5; D unclear. The CDR3 runs 13 residues. Germline-derived CDR1 and CDR2 are MNHEY and SVGAGI. V was cut by 11 bases and J by 0 bases, with 11 bases left in between. The DNA of the CDR3 is TGTGCCGTTACCCCGAGCTCCTACAATGAGCAGTTCTTC. Translated, it gives CAVTPSSYNEQFF.

The chain links TRBV5-1 to TRBJ2-1, with TRBD2 matching over 16 bases. V shed 4 bases, J shed 8 bases, and the junction held 6 bases outside the gene matches. CDR3 length: 16 residues. CDR1 SGHRS and CDR2 YFSETQ come from the germline V gene. The CDR3: CASSPGLAGGGDEQFF. CDR3 DNA: TGCGCCAGCAGCCCGGGACTAGCGGGAGGGGGGGATGAGCAGTTCTTC.

The chain recombines TRBV4-1 with TRBJ1-2; no clear D gene. The CDR3 is 13 residues long. Germline V CDR1 and CDR2: MGHRA, YSYEKL. The V end was cut by 0 bases, the J end by 5 bases, with 7 bases between. CDR3 sequence (DNA): TGCGCCAGCAGCCAAGAGAGCGGTTATGGCTACACCTTC. Translating it yields CASSQESGYGYTF.

This clone was seen a few times. V gene TRBV7-2 combines with J gene TRBJ2-7; 7 bases are a match to TRBD2. V gave up 3 bases and J gave up 2 bases; unmatched junction bases: 7. Germline CDR1 and CDR2: SGHTA and FQGNSA. The CDR3 length is 15 residues. CDR3 nucleotide sequence: TGTGCCAGCAGCTTTCCTAGCGGCGAACCCTACGAGCAGTACTTC. This codes for CASSFPSGEPYEQYF.

This clone was seen more than once but under ten times. The CDR3 sequence is CASSEGQGGSGYGYTF. The CDR3, as DNA: TGTGCCAGCAGTGAAGGGCAGGGTGGGTCCGGCTATGGCTACACCTTC. This chain uses TRBV2 with TRBJ1-2, with D possibly matching TRBD1 (5 bases). The CDR3 has 16 amino acids. From germline, CDR1 is SNHLY and CDR2 FYNNEI. Trimming shortened V by 1 base and J by 4 bases, and 16 bases separated the two germline ends.

V is TRBV2 and J is TRBJ2-3, with a tentative D call TRBD2 (5 bases). Trimming removed 7 bases from V and 0 bases from J, with 14 bases in between. The CDR3 extends over 15 amino acids. The germline gives CDR1 SNHLY, CDR2 FYNNEI. CDR3 region: CASTLRGGSTDTQYF. The CDR3 DNA sequence: TGTGCCAGCACTCTCCGAGGCGGGAGCACAGATACGCAGTATTTT.

The chain couples TRBV3-1 (or the pseudogene TRBV3-2) to TRBJ1-6, with D perhaps matching TRBD1 (5 bases). V lost 0 bases, J lost 14 bases, and 14 bases lay in between. From germline, CDR1 is LGHDT and CDR2 YNNKEL (reference sequence). This CDR3 is built from 14 residues. The CDR3 region has the DNA TGTGCCAGCAGCCAAGAGGGGCGGCGGAAGGCCCTCCACTTT. The encoded protein is CASSQEGRRKALHF.

The rearrangement links TRBV3-1 (or the pseudogene TRBV3-2) to TRBJ2-2; 7 bases map to TRBD1. J lost 0 bases, V lost 3 bases, and 4 bases had no gene match. Germline V lookup: CDR1 LGHDT, CDR2 YNNKEL (reference sequence). The CDR3 has 16 amino acids. For the CDR3, the DNA is TGTGCCAGCAGCCAGCAGGGGACAGCGAACACCGGGGAGCTGTTTTTT. Protein sequence: CASSQQGTANTGELFF.

The chain carries TRBV6-5 and TRBJ1-2, with TRBD1 identical over 12 bases. J was trimmed by 7 bases and V by 6 bases; bases with no gene match: 6. This CDR3 is 14 amino acids long. Germline CDR1 MNHEY, CDR2 SVGAGI. CDR3: CASRTGTGGAGYTF. The CDR3 bases are TGTGCCAGCAGAACCGGGACAGGGGGCGCTGGCTACACCTTC.

The chain recombines TRBV10-3 with TRBJ1-1; 10 bases align to TRBD1. The trim removed 2 bases at V and 0 bases at J, leaving 3 bases unmatched. The CDR3 consists of 16 residues. Germline V gene lookup returns CDR1 ENHRY and CDR2 SYGVKD. In DNA, the CDR3 is TGTGCCATCAGTGAGCGGGACAGGGGAGTGAACACTGAAGCTTTCTTT. Protein sequence: CAISERDRGVNTEAFF.

The gene calls are TRBV5-4 and TRBJ2-5; the match to TRBD1 covers 7 bases. The germline V gene has CDR1 SGHNT and CDR2 YYREEE (reference sequence). V lost 10 bases to trimming and J lost 2 bases; unmatched junction nucleotides: 8. CDR3 length equals 13 residues. The chain's CDR3 is CALRGLAQETQYF. CDR3 nucleotides: TGTGCCCTCAGGGGGTTGGCACAAGAGACCCAGTACTTC.

This clone was seen once. The chain is built from TRBV5-4 and TRBJ2-1; TRBD2 agrees at 8 bases. The length of the CDR3 is 14 residues. V lost 4 bases, J lost 6 bases, and 6 bases stayed unmatched. In germline, CDR1 is SGHNT, CDR2 YYREEE (reference sequence). The CDR3 DNA reads TGTGCCAGCAGCCCCGGGACTAGGCCCAATGAGCAGTTCTTC. Translated: CASSPGTRPNEQFF.

Here the CDR3 reads CASSRSGGETQYF. CDR3 in DNA: TGTGCCAGCAGTCGATCAGGGGGAGAGACCCAGTACTTC. This sequence joins TRBV6-6 and TRBJ2-5; TRBD1 matches 7 bases. Trimming cost V 5 bases and J 4 bases; bases outside gene matches: 4. Germline CDR1 is MNHNY and CDR2 is SVGAGI (reference sequence). CDR3 length: 13 amino acids.